This passage covers 4 T cell receptor beta chains from one sample sequenced in a study of response to subunit inactivated influenza vaccine. TCRdb fed the RT-PCR reads into MiXCR, producing one record per CDR3 protein. This table has 500,000 to 750,000 distinct CDR3 sequences, about 14% appearing once. Material: PBMCs from blood, obtained 12 days after vaccination. Receptors originate from a middle-aged man who received an inactivated influenza vaccine.

The sample holds a few counts of this clonotype. V and J are TRBV4-3 and TRBJ1-3, with TRBD1 as a possible D gene (6 bases). Germline lookup yields CDR1 LGHNA and CDR2 YSLEER. The CDR3 is 19 amino acids. V was trimmed by 1 base and J by 1 base, leaving 20 bases between them. The CDR3 sequence: CASSQARGAGVLSGNTIYF. CDR3 DNA sequence: TGCGCCAGCAGCCAAGCGAGGGGGGCAGGGGTATTGTCTGGAAACACCATATATTTT.

This clonotype was seen a few times. This rearrangement joins TRBV2 to TRBJ2-5; D gene unclear. This CDR3 contains 12 residues. Germline V lookup: CDR1 SNHLY, CDR2 FYNNEI. The V end was cut by 5 bases, the J end by 7 bases, with 11 bases between. The CDR3 spells CASSPRRGTQYF. The CDR3 DNA reads as TGTGCCAGCAGTCCCAGAAGAGGGACCCAGTACTTC. Full variable domain (outside the CDR3, taken from reference TRBV2 and TRBJ2-5): EPEVTQTPSHQVTQMGQEVILRCVPISNHLYFYWYRQILGQKVEFLVSFYNNEISEKSEIFDDQFSVERPDGSNFTLKIRSTKLEDSAMYFCASSPRRGTQYFGPGTRLLVL.

Ten or more counts support this clonotype. This chain connects TRBV25-1 to TRBJ1-1; weak D call: TRBD1 (6 bases). V was clipped by 3 bases and J by 3 bases, with 14 bases between them. Germline CDR1 is MGHDK and CDR2 is SYGVNS. The CDR3 contains 15 residues. CDR3 nucleotides: TGTGCCAGCAGTGAGGGCAGGGGAGGGTACACTGAAGCTTTCTTT. Translating gives CASSEGRGGYTEAFF.

This clonotype was picked up many times. The V call is TRBV13, the J call TRBJ2-1, with 7 bases fitting TRBD2. The V gene end was trimmed by 1 base and the J gene end by 7 bases; junction bases not matched to a gene: 16. CDR1 and CDR2 (germline): PRHDT, FYEKMQ (reference sequence). The CDR3 is 18 residues long. The CDR3 loop is CASSLAVGLAGEVNEQFF. The CDR3 DNA sequence: TGTGCCAGCAGCTTAGCGGTGGGTCTTGCGGGAGAGGTGAATGAGCAGTTCTTC. The full variable domain, in which reference TRBV13 and TRBJ2-1 provide the parts outside the CDR3, is AAGVIQSPRHLIKEKRETATLKCYPIPRHDTVYWYQQGPGQDPQFLISFYEKMQSDKGSIPDRFSAQQFSDYHSELNMSSLELGDSALYFCASSLAVGLAGEVNEQFFGPGTRLTVL.